This T cell receptor (beta chain) was sequenced in a study of T cell responses to AZD1222 COVID-19 vaccine. Points from the study as a whole: Two AZD1222 doses significantly raised spike-specific TCR breadth and depth over controls. The donor group comprised mostly white British people and more females; the analysis possibly underestimated clonal diversity. The study reported that nearly half of spike-specific TCRs target unmutated variant regions.

Trimming took off 5 bases at V and 8 bases at J, with 12 bases between the two ends. The length of the CDR3 is 12 residues. The data were produced by immunoSEQ multiplex PCR, yet TCRdb's version contains in-frame clones alone and is incomplete. The profile shows 180,000 or so clones, around 95% of them singletons. Of note for this clone: Its antigen is not identified.

The chain uses TRBV12-3 or TRBV12-4 and TRBJ1-1, with D possibly being TRBD1 (6 bases). The sequence was obtained from an adult in good health. Material: peripheral blood, obtained on day 0 of AZD1222 vaccination. The CDR3 here is CASSTTGYEAFF. CDR3 DNA sequence: TGTGCCAGCAGTACAACAGGGTACGAAGCTTTCTTT.